This TCR beta chain was identified during a study of blood T cell repertoires in COVID-19. Source study methods: Reference gene primers were amplified, and this amplification served to estimate nucleated cell counts. Some clones are missing from TCRdb's copy, which holds only in-frame ones; the method was immunoSEQ multiplex PCR. That table furnishes V, J and clone size, whereas the DNA furnished D and trimming. The data contain some 83,000 clones, around 90% of them singletons. The germline V gene has CDR1 SGHNT and CDR2 YYREEE (reference sequence). The CDR3 consists of 14 residues. V lost 4 bases to trimming and J lost 5 bases, with 14 bases between them.

The specimen sequenced was peripheral blood. V usage is TRBV5-4 and J usage is TRBJ2-3, with D possibly matching TRBD2 (5 bases). This TCR came from a man older than 75 with active or convalescent COVID-19. The CDR3 is CASSGEIAQDTQYF. The CDR3 DNA sequence: TGTGCCAGCAGCGGTGAAATAGCGCAAGATACGCAGTATTTT.